This T cell receptor (beta chain) was identified during a study of control samples from healthy donors and cancer patients (dated by TCRdb to the early 2020s). The library was prepared using the immunoSEQ multiplex PCR assay. The table was pulled from immuneACCESS by TCRdb, which kept in-frame rearrangements only. Such tables lose some clones; where checked, under half of the loss comes from unresolved V genes, and the rest has no known cause. Present in this sample are some 160,000 clones, around 96% of which were seen just once. The ten largest account for more than 8% of the sample. Concerning this clone: Its antigen is unknown. Base qualities are not provided; no much larger clone lies one nucleotide away.

The sequence came from a woman aged 40 to 50 in good health. Sequencing was performed on blood.

The sequence in DNA is TGCAGCGTTGGGGATTCGGATGAGCAGTTCTTC. This translates into CSVGDSDEQFF. The chain uses TRBV29-1 and TRBJ2-1; there is no confident call for the D gene. Reading from cysteine to phenylalanine, the CDR3 counts 11 amino acids. This entry keeps only the CDR3 DNA: 33 bases, framed from base 1. Trimming at the junction amounts to 4 bases on V and 8 bases on J, and the germline ends lie 9 bases apart. Per the germline V gene, SQVTM is the CDR1 and ANQGSEA is the CDR2.